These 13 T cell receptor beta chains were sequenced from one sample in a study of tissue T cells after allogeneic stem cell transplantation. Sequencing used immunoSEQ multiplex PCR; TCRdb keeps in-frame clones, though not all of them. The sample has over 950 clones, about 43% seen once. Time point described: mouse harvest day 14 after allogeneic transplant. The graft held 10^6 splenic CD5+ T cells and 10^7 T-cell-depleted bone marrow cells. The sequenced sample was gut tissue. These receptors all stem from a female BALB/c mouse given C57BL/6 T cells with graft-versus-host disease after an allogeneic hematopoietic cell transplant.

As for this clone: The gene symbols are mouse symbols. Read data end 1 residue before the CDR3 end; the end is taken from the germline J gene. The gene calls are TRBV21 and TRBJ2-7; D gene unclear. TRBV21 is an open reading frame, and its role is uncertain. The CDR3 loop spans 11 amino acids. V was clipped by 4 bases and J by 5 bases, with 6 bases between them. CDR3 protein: CASSPGDEQYF. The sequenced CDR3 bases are TGTGCTAGCAGTCCCGGGGATGAACAGTAC.

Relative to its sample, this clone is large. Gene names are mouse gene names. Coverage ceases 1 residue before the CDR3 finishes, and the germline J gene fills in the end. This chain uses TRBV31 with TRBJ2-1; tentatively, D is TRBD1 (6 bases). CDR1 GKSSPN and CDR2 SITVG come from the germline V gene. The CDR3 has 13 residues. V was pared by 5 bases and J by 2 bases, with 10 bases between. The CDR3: CAWAGTYYAEQFF. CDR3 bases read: TGTGCCTGGGCCGGGACATACTATGCTGAGCAGTTC. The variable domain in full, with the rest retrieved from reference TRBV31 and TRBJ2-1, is AQTIHQWPVAEIKAVGSPLSLGCTIKGKSSPNLYWYWQATGGTLQQLFYSITVGQVESVVQLNLSASRPKDDQFILSTEKLLLSHSGFYLCAWAGTYYAEQFFGPGTRLTVL.

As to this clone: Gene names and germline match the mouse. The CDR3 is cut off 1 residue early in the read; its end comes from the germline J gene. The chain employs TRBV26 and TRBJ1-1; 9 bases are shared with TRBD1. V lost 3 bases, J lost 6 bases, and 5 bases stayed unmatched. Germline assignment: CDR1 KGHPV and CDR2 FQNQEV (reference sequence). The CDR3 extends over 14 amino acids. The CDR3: CASSLPDRGSEVFF. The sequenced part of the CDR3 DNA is TGTGCCAGCAGTCTCCCGGACAGGGGATCAGAAGTCTTC.

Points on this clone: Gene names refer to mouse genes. The CDR3 bases that were read are TGTGCCAGCAGTGGTCCGGACAGGGCAAACACAGAAGTCTTC. Its protein is CASSGPDRANTEVF. The full CDR3 protein is CASSGPDRANTEVFF. The chain couples TRBV13-1 to TRBJ1-1, with 8 bases that match TRBD1. The CDR3 goes on 1 residue after the read ends, and that part is filled in from the germline J gene. This CDR3 contains 15 residues. The trim removed 3 bases at V and 0 bases at J, leaving 4 bases unmatched. Germline values: CDR1 NSHNY, CDR2 SYGAGN.

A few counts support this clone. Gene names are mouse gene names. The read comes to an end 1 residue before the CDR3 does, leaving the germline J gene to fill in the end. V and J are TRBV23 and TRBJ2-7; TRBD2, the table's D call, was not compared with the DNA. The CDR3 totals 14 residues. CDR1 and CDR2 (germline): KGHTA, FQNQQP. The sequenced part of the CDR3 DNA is TGCTCCAGCAGTCCCGGGACTGGGTCCTATGAACAGTAC. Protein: CSSSPGTGSYEQY. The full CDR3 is CSSSPGTGSYEQYF.

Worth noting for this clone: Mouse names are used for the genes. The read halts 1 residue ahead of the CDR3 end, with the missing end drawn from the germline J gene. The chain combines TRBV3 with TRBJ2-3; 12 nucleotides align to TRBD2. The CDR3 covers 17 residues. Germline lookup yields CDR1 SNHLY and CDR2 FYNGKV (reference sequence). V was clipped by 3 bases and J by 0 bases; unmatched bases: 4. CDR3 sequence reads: CASSLGLGGRSAETLYF. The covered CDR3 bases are TGTGCCAGCAGCTTGGGACTGGGGGGACGGAGTGCAGAAACGCTGTAT.

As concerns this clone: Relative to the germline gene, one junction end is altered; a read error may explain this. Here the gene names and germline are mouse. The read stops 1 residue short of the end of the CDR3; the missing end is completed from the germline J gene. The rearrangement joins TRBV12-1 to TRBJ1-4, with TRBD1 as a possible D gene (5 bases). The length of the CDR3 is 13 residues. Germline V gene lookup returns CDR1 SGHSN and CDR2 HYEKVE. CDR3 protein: CASAGGRDDRLFF. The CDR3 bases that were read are TGTGCCAGCGCGGGGGGAAGAGACGACAGATTATTT.

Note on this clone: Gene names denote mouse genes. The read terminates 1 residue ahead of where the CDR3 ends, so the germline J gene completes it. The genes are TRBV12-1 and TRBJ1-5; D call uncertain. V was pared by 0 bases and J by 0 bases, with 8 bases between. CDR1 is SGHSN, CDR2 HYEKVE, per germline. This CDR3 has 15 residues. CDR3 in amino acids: CASSLGRYNNQAPLF. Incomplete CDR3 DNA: TGTGCCAGCTCTCTCGGCAGATATAACAACCAGGCTCCGCTT.

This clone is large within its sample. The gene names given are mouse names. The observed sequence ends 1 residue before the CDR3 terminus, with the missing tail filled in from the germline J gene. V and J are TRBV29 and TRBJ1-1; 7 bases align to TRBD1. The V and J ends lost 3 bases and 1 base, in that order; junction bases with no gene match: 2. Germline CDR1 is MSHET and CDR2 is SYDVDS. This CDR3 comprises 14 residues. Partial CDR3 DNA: TGTGCTAGCAGTTTCCGGGACAGAAACACAGAAGTCTTC. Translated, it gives CASSFRDRNTEVF. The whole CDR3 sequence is CASSFRDRNTEVFF.

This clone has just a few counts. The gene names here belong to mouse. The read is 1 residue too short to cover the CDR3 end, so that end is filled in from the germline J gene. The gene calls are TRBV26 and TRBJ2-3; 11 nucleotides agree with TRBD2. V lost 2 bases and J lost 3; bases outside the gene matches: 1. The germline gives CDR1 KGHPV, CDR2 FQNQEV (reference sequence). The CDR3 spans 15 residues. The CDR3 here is CASSLRLGGAETLYF. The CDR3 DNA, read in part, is TGTGCCAGCAGTCTGAGACTGGGGGGGGCAGAAACGCTGTAT.

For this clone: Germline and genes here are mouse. Incomplete CDR3 DNA: TGCACCTGCAGTACACAGGGGGCGGGCACAGAAGTCTTC. Its protein is CTCSTQGAGTEVF. The entire CDR3 sequence reads CTCSTQGAGTEVFF. The J gene is TRBJ1-1, the V gene TRBV1, with 9 bases identical to TRBD1. From the germline J gene comes the end of the CDR3, since the read stops 1 residue before it. CDR1 is NSQYPW, CDR2 LRSPGD, per germline (reference sequence). There are 14 residues in the CDR3. V lost 5 bases, J lost 4 bases, and 5 bases stayed unmatched.

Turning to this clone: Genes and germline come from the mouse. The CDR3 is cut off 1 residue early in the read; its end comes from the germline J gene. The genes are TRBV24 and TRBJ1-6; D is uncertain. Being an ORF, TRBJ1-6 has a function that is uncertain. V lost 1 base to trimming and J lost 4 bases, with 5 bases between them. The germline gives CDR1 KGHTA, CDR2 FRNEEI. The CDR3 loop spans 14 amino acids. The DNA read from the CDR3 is TGTGCCAGCAGTCTGTGCAGTTATAATTCGCCCCTCTAC. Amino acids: CASSLCSYNSPLY. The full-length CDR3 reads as CASSLCSYNSPLYF.

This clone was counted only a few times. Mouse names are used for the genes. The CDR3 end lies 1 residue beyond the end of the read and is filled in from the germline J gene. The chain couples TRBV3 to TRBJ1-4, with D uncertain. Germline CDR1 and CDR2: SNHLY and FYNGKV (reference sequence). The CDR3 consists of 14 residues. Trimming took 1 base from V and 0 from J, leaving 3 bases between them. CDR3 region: CASSLDFSNERLFF. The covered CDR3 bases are TGTGCCAGCAGCTTAGACTTTTCCAACGAAAGATTATTT.